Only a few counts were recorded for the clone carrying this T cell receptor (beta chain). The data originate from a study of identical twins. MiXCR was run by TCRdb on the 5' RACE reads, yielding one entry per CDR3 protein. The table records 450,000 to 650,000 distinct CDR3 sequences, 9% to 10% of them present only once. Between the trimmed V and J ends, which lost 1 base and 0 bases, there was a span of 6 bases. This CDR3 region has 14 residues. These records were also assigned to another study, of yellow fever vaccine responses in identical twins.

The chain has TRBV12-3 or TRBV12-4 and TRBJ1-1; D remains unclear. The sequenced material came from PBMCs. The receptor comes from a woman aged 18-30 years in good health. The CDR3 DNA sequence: TGTGCCAGCAGTTTAGTCCCAGTGAACACTGAAGCTTTCTTT. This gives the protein CASSLVPVNTEAFF.